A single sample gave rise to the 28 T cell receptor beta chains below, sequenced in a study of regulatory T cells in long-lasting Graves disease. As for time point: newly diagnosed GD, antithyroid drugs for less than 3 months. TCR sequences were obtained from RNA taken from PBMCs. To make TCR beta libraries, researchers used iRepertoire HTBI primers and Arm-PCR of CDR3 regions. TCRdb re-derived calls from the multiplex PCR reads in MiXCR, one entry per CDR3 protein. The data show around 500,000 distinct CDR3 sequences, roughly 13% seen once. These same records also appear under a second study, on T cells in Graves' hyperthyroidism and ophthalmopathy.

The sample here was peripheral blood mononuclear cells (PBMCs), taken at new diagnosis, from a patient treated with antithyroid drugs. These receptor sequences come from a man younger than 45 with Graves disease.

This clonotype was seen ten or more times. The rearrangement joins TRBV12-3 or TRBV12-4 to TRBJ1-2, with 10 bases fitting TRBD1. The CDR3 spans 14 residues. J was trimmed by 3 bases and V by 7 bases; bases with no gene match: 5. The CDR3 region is CASTRTGGHYGYTF. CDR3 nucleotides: TGTGCCAGCACCCGGACAGGGGGTCACTATGGCTACACCTTC.

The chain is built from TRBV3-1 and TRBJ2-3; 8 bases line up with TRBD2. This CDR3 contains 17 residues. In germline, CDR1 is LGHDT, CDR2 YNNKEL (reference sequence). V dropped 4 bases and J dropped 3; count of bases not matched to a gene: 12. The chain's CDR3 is CASSPSQSGSRTDTQYF. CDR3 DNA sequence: TGTGCCAGCAGCCCTTCCCAGAGCGGGAGTCGGACAGATACGCAGTATTTT.

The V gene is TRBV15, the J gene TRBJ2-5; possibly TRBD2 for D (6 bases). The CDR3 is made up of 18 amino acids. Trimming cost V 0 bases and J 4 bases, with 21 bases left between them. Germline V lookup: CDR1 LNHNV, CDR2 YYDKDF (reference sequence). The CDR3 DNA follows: TGTGCCACCAGCAGAGATTCAGCCGGGGCGGGGCATAGAGAGACCCAGTACTTC. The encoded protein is CATSRDSAGAGHRETQYF.

CDR3 amino acids: CASSLAWGQGAHGYTF. The CDR3, as DNA: TGTGCCAGCAGCTTGGCTTGGGGACAGGGCGCTCATGGCTACACCTTC. This chain uses TRBV5-5 with TRBJ1-2; 9 bases align to TRBD1. This CDR3 is 16 amino acids long. The V and J ends lost 0 bases and 6 bases, in that order; junction bases with no gene match: 9. Germline V lookup: CDR1 SGHKS, CDR2 YYEKEE (reference sequence).

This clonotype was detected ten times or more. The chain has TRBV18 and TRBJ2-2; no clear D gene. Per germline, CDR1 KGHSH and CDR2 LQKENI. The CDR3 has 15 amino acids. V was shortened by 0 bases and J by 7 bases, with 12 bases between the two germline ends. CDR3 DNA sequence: TGTGCCAGCTCACCACCGTCTTCTACCTACGGGGAGCTGTTTTTT. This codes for CASSPPSSTYGELFF.

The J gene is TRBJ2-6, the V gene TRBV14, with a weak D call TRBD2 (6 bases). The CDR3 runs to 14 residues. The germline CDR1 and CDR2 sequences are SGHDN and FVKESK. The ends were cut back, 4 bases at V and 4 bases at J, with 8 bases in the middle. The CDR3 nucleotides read TGTGCCAGCAGCCGGGCGGGGGGGGCCAACGTCCTGACTTTC. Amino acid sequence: CASSRAGGANVLTF.

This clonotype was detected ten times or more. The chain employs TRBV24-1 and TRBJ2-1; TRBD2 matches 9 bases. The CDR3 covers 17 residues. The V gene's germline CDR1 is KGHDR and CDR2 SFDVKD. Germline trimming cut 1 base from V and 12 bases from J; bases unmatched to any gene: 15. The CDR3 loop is CATSDLQFHTSAGGQFF. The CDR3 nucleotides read TGTGCCACCAGTGATTTACAGTTTCACACATCAGCGGGAGGGCAGTTCTTC.

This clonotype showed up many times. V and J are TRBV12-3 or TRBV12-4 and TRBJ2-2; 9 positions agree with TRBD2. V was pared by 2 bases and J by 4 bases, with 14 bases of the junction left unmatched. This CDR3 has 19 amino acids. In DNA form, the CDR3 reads TGTGCCAGCAGTTTATTGCAGGGTGGTAGCGGGAGACCCACCGGGGAGCTGTTTTTT. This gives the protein CASSLLQGGSGRPTGELFF.

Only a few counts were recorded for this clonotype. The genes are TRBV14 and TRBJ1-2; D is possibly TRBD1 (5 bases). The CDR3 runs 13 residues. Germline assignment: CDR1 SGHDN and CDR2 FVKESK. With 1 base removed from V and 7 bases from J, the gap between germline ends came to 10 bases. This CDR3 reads CASSQGGGIGYTF. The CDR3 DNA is TGTGCCAGCAGCCAAGGTGGGGGGATTGGCTACACCTTC.

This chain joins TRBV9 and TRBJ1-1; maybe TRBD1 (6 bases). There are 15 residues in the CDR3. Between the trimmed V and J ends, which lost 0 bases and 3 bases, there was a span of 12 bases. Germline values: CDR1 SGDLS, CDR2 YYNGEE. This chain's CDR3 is CASSVAGVRDTEAFF. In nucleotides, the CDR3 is TGTGCCAGCAGCGTAGCAGGGGTTAGGGACACTGAAGCTTTCTTT. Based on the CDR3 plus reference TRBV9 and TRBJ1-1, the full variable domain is DSGVTQTPKHLITATGQRVTLRCSPRSGDLSVYWYQQSLDQGLQFLIQYYNGEERAKGNILERFSAQQFPDLHSELNLSSLELGDSALYFCASSVAGVRDTEAFFGQGTRLTVV.

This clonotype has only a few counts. The CDR3: CASSLEGGPEGDTQYF. The DNA of the CDR3 is TGTGCCAGCAGTTTGGAGGGAGGGCCGGAGGGGGATACGCAGTATTTT. This sequence joins TRBV12-3 or TRBV12-4 and TRBJ2-3; 7 bases agree with TRBD2. Losses at the gene ends were 3 bases for V and 6 bases for J; bases not matched to a gene: 12. This CDR3 has 16 residues.

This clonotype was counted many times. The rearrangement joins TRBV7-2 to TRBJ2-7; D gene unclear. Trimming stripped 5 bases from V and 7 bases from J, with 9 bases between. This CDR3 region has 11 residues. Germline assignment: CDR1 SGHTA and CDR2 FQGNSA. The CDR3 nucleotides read TGTGCCAGCAGCCCGGCGTGGGAGCAGTACTTC. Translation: CASSPAWEQYF.

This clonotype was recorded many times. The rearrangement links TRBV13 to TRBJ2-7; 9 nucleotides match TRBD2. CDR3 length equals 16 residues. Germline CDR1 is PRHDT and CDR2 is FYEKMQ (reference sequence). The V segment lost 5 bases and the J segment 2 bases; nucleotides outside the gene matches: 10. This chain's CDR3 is CASSVSSGRGAYEQYF. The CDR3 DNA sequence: TGTGCCAGCAGCGTAAGTAGCGGGAGAGGGGCCTACGAGCAGTACTTC. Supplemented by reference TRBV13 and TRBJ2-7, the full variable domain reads AAGVIQSPRHLIKEKRETATLKCYPIPRHDTVYWYQQGPGQDPQFLISFYEKMQSDKGSIPDRFSAQQFSDYHSELNMSSLELGDSALYFCASSVSSGRGAYEQYFGPGTRLTVT.

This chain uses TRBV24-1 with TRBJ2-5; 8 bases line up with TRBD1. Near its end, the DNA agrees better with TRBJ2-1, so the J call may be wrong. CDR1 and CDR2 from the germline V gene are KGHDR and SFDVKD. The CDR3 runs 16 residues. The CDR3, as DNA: TGTGCCACCAGTGACCCACGACAGGGGAGGATGGGTGAGCAGTTCTTC. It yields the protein CATSDPRQGRMGEQFF.

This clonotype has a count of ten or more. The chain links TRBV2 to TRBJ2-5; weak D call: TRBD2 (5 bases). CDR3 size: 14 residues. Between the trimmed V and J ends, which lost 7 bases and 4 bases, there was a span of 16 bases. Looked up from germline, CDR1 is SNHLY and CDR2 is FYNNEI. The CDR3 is CASNAFEGRETQYF. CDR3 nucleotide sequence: TGTGCCAGCAATGCGTTCGAGGGCCGAGAGACCCAGTACTTC.

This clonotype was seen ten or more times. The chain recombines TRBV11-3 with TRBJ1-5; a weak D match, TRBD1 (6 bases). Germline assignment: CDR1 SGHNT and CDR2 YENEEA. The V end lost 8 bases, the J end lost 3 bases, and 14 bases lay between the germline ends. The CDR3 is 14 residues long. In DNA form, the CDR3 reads TGTGCCAGCTGGCCGGGACACCTCAATCAGCCCCAGCATTTT. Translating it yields CASWPGHLNQPQHF.

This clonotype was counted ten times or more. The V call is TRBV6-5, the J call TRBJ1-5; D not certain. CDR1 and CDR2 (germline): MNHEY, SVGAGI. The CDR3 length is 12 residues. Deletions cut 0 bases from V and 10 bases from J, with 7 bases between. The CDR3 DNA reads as TGTGCCAGCAGTTACTCGTTTGATCCCCAGCATTTT. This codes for CASSYSFDPQHF.

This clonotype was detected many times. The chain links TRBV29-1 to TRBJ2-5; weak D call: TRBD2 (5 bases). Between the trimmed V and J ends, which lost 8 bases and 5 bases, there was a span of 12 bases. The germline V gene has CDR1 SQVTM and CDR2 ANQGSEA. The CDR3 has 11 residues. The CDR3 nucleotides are TGCAGCAAAGGGAGCGGTGAGACCCAGTACTTC. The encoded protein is CSKGSGETQYF.

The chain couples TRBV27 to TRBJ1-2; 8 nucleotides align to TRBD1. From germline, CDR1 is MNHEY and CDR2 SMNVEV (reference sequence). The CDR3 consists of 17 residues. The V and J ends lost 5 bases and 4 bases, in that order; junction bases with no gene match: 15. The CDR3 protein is CASSGRTGTRSTYGYTF. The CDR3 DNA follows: TGTGCCAGCAGTGGTCGGACAGGGACTCGCTCGACCTATGGCTACACCTTC.

The CDR3 DNA follows: TGCGCCAGCAGTTCGGACAGGGAGTTCAACATTCAGTACTTC. Its protein product is CASSSDREFNIQYF. The chain couples TRBV10-1 to TRBJ2-4; 8 bases are a match to TRBD1. The CDR3 spans 14 residues. V dropped 5 bases and J dropped 7; count of bases not matched to a gene: 7. CDR1 is WNHNN and CDR2 is SYGVQD in the germline V gene (reference sequence).

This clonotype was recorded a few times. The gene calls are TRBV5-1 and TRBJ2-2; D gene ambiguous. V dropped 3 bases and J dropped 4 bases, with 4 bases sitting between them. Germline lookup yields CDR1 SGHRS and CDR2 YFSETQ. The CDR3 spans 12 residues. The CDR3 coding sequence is TGCGCCAGCAGCTGGGTCACCGGGGAGCTGTTTTTT. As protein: CASSWVTGELFF.

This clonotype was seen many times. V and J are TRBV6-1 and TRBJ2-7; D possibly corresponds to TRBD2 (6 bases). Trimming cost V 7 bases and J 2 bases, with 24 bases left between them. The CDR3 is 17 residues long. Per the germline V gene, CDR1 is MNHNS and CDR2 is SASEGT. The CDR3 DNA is TGTGCCAGCACGGGACTGGCGTCTCAACGTGGCCCCTACGAGCAGTACTTC. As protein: CASTGLASQRGPYEQYF.

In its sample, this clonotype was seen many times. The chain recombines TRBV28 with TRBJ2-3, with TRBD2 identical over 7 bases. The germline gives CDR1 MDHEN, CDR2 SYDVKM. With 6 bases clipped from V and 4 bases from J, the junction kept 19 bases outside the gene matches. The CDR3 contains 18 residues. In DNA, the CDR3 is TGTGCCAGCAGCGATCTGCCCGTAGTGGGAGGGCCCGCAGATACGCAGTATTTT. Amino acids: CASSDLPVVGGPADTQYF. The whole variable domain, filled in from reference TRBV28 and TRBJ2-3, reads DVKVTQSSRYLVKRTGEKVFLECVQDMDHENMFWYRQDPGLGLRLIYFSYDVKMKEKGDIPEGYSVSREKKERFSLILESASTNQTSMYLCASSDLPVVGGPADTQYFGPGTRLTVL.

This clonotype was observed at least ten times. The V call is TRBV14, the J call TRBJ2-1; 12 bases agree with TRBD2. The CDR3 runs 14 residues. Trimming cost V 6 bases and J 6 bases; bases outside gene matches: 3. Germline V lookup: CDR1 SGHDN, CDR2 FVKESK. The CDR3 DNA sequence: TGTGCCAGCAGGCGGACTAGCGGGACCAATGAGCAGTTCTTC. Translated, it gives CASRRTSGTNEQFF.

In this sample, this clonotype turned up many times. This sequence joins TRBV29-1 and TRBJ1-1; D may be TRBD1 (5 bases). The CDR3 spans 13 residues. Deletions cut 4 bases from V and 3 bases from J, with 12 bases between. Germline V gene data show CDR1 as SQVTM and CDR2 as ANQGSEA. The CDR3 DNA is TGCAGCGTTGTGGTTGGGGGATACACTGAAGCTTTCTTT. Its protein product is CSVVVGGYTEAFF.

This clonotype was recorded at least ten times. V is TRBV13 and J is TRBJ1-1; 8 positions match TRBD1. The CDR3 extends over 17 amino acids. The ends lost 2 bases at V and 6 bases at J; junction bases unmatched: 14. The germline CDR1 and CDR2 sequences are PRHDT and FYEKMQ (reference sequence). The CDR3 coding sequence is TGTGCCAGCAGCTTACGACACGTCCAGGGGGCATCCGCTGAAGCTTTCTTT. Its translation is CASSLRHVQGASAEAFF.

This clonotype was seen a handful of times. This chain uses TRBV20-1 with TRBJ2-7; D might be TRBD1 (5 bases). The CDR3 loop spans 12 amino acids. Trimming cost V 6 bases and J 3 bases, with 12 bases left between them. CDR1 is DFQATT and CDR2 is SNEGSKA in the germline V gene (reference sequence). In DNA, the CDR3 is TGCAGTGCCCAAGACAGACACTACGAGCAGTACTTC. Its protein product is CSAQDRHYEQYF.

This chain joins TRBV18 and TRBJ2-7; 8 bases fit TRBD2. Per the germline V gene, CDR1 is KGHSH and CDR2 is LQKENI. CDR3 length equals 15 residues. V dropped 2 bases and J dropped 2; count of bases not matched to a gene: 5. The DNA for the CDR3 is TGTGCCAGCTCACCAAGAGTAGCGGGGCCCTACGAGCAGTACTTC. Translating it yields CASSPRVAGPYEQYF.